The clone carrying this T cell receptor beta chain showed up just once. This entry belongs to a study of blood T cell repertoires in COVID-19. In the study overall: Samples taken during acute and convalescent COVID-19 were collected in the United States, Italy and Spain. The analysed material was cDNA or gDNA that came from T cells, B-cell-depleted T cells, or PBMCs.

Authors' methods: Using reference gene primer amplification, nucleated cell counts were estimated. Some clones are missing from TCRdb's copy, which holds only in-frame ones; the method was immunoSEQ multiplex PCR. The DNA gave D and trimming, while V, J and clone size come from that table. This repertoire shows about 140,000 clones, about four fifths found once; its top ten account for 3.5%. CDR3 length: 15 residues. Trimming took 5 bases from V and 2 from J; bases not matched to a gene: 6. Germline CDR1 and CDR2: LNHDA and SQIVND (reference sequence). The chain uses TRBV19 and TRBJ2-7, with TRBD1 matching over 10 bases. Sequenced: peripheral blood. The TCR sequence derives from a man between 70 and 80 years old who had recovered from COVID-19. The CDR3 nucleotides read TGTGCCAGTAGTCCCGGGACAGGGGTGCCCTACGAGCAGTACTTC. Residues: CASSPGTGVPYEQYF.